One and the same sample provided the 29 T cell receptor beta chains below, sequenced in a study of vaccination and CD4 T cells after COVID-19. Treatment: roughly 10-day PBMC culture with coronavirus spike peptide pools or control peptides (ViraFEST assay). No antigen is known for these receptors. Sequencing of DNA taken from cultured CD4+ T cells relied on the Oncomine TCR Beta short-read assay. TCRdb used MiXCR to reprocess the PCR reads, holding one entry per CDR3 protein. The sample includes roughly 12,000 distinct CDR3 sequences, less than 65% of them seen just once. Sequencing was done on a sample of CD4+ T cells from blood, cultured in vitro. These receptors originate from a human donor who had recovered from COVID-19.

This chain uses TRBV19 with TRBJ2-7; D is perhaps TRBD1 (6 bases). Trimming pared 8 bases from V and 2 bases from J, leaving 13 bases between. CDR3 length equals 13 residues. Germline-derived CDR1 and CDR2 are LNHDA and SQIVND (reference sequence). CDR3 loop: CASGPRGTYEQYF. The CDR3 bases are TGTGCCAGTGGGCCCAGGGGAACCTACGAGCAGTACTTC.

V is TRBV7-9 and J is TRBJ2-2, with D perhaps TRBD1 or TRBD2 (5 bases each). This CDR3 region has 15 residues. V was clipped by 1 base and J by 9 bases, with 15 bases between them. The germline gives CDR1 SEHNR, CDR2 FQNEAQ (reference sequence). The CDR3 nucleotides are TGTGCCAGCAGCTTAGATTTCGGGGCCCGAAGGGAGCTGTTTTTT. It yields the protein CASSLDFGARRELFF. Full variable domain (rest looked up from reference TRBV7-9 and TRBJ2-2): DTGVSQNPRHKITKRGQNVTFRCDPISEHNRLYWYRQTLGQGPEFLTYFQNEAQLEKSRLLSDRFSAERPKGSFSTLEIQRTEQGDSAMYLCASSLDFGARRELFFGEGSRLTVL.

CDR3 sequence reads: CASSLVGGSYEQYF. The CDR3 DNA reads as TGTGCCAGCAGCTTGGTTGGCGGATCCTACGAGCAGTACTTC. The chain is built from TRBV5-4 and TRBJ2-7; D is undetermined. The CDR3 contains 14 residues. V gave up 0 bases and J gave up 1 base, with 8 bases separating them. Germline CDR1 and CDR2: SGHNT and YYREEE (reference sequence).

By its share, this clonotype is medium-sized. V usage is TRBV6-1 and J usage is TRBJ1-4; no firm D call. Trimming shortened V by 6 bases and J by 6 bases, and 8 bases separated the two germline ends. In germline, CDR1 is MNHNS, CDR2 SASEGT. This CDR3 has 12 amino acids. CDR3 sequence (DNA): TGTGCCAGCAGGAGAGGAGATGAAAAACTGTTTTTT. Encoded protein: CASRRGDEKLFF.

This rearrangement joins TRBV10-3 to TRBJ2-5; no clear D gene. V was shortened by 2 bases and J by 0 bases, with 7 bases between the two germline ends. The CDR3 has 14 amino acids. The V gene's germline CDR1 is ENHRY and CDR2 SYGVKD. CDR3 nucleotide sequence: TGTGCCATCAGTGAGGGGCGGTACCAAGAGACCCAGTACTTC. It yields the protein CAISEGRYQETQYF.

The chain couples TRBV27 to TRBJ2-3; no reliable D call. This CDR3 has 14 residues. V lost 2 bases and J 2 bases, leaving 8 bases between the germline ends. Looked up from germline, CDR1 is MNHEY and CDR2 is SMNVEV (reference sequence). The chain's CDR3 is CASSLNYNTDTQYF. CDR3 sequence (DNA): TGTGCCAGCAGTTTAAACTACAACACAGATACGCAGTATTTT.

The chain has TRBV24-1 and TRBJ2-5, with D perhaps matching TRBD1 or TRBD2 (6 bases each). From germline, CDR1 is KGHDR and CDR2 SFDVKD. There are 16 residues in the CDR3. V lost 4 bases and J lost 6, with 20 bases in between. CDR3 nucleotide sequence: TGTGCCACCAGTGACTCCGGGGGCCCGGGCGCGAAGACCCAGTACTTC. This sequence encodes CATSDSGGPGAKTQYF.

V is TRBV6-2 or TRBV6-3 and J is TRBJ2-7; tentatively, D is TRBD2 (5 bases). The length of the CDR3 is 13 residues. V was cut by 6 bases and J by 3 bases, with 12 bases left in between. Germline CDR1 is MNHEY and CDR2 is SVGEGT. The CDR3 spells CASSLPGFYEQYF. DNA for the CDR3: TGTGCCAGCAGCCTACCGGGGTTCTACGAGCAGTACTTC.

The chain joins TRBV18 to TRBJ2-5; D possibly corresponds to TRBD1 (6 bases). The CDR3 has 14 residues. V lost 1 base and J lost 5, with 11 bases in between. The V gene's germline CDR1 is KGHSH and CDR2 LQKENI. CDR3 in amino acids: CASSPRTGQETQYF. CDR3 sequence (DNA): TGTGCCAGCTCACCACGTACAGGGCAGGAGACCCAGTACTTC.

This chain links TRBV6-1 with TRBJ2-3; the D gene could be TRBD1 or TRBD2 (6 bases each). V was pared by 6 bases and J by 4 bases, with 20 bases between. Looked up from germline, CDR1 is MNHNS and CDR2 is SASEGT. The CDR3 is 16 amino acids. The CDR3 reads CASRGASGLISDTQYF. The CDR3 DNA follows: TGTGCCAGCAGGGGGGCTTCGGGACTCATCTCAGATACGCAGTATTTT.

The chain couples TRBV4-3 to TRBJ2-4; D is perhaps TRBD2 (6 bases). The germline V gene has CDR1 LGHNA and CDR2 YSLEER. The V end lost 0 bases, the J end lost 9 bases, and 15 bases lay between the germline ends. The CDR3 loop spans 15 amino acids. CDR3 residues: CASSQEWRGTAIQYF. CDR3 nucleotides: TGCGCCAGCAGCCAAGAGTGGCGGGGTACTGCCATTCAGTACTTC.

Written as DNA, the CDR3 is TGTGCCAGCAGCTATTCTAGCGGGAGGATTCACGAGCAGTACTTC. Translated: CASSYSSGRIHEQYF. This chain links TRBV11-2 with TRBJ2-1; 11 bases line up with TRBD2. The better agreement between TRBJ2-7 and the DNA end casts doubt on the J call. CDR1 is SGHAT and CDR2 is FQNNGV in the germline V gene. The CDR3 is 15 amino acids.

This clonotype was seen more than once but under ten times. V gene TRBV7-3 combines with J gene TRBJ1-5; TRBD1 might be the D (5 bases). The germline CDR1 and CDR2 sequences are SGHTA and FQGTGA. The CDR3 has 16 amino acids. V was shortened by 2 bases and J by 4 bases, with 15 bases between the two germline ends. The CDR3 region is CASSLRTLQDNQPQHF. The CDR3 DNA reads as TGTGCCAGCAGCTTACGGACCCTACAGGATAATCAGCCCCAGCATTTT.

This rearrangement joins TRBV18 to TRBJ2-1, with 10 bases matching TRBD2. The ends lost 1 base at V and 9 bases at J; junction bases unmatched: 6. The CDR3 is 15 amino acids. Germline CDR1 is KGHSH and CDR2 is LQKENI. The CDR3 nucleotides are TGTGCCAGCTCACCACGGGCTAGCGGGAGAAGTGAGCAGTTCTTC. Protein: CASSPRASGRSEQFF.

This clonotype occurred a few times. The genes are TRBV7-2 and TRBJ2-4; the match to TRBD1 covers 10 bases. The V gene end was trimmed by 2 bases and the J gene end by 8 bases; junction bases not matched to a gene: 6. The CDR3 spans 15 residues. Germline-derived CDR1 and CDR2 are SGHTA and FQGNSA. The CDR3 bases are TGTGCCAGCAGCTTACAGACAGGGGGCGAGGACATTCAGTACTTC. Protein sequence: CASSLQTGGEDIQYF.

In this sample, this clonotype is large (0.1 to 1%). This chain links TRBV7-2 with TRBJ2-3; maybe TRBD1 (5 bases). Trimming took 1 base from V and 8 from J, leaving 10 bases between them. The CDR3 is 13 amino acids. The germline V gene has CDR1 SGHTA and CDR2 FQGNSA. CDR3: CASSLGQTFTQYF. CDR3 DNA: TGTGCCAGCAGCTTAGGACAGACCTTTACGCAGTATTTT.

This clonotype was counted between two and nine times. The V call is TRBV5-4, the J call TRBJ1-1, with a tentative D call TRBD1 (5 bases). CDR1 and CDR2 from the germline V gene are SGHNT and YYREEE (reference sequence). V gave up 8 bases and J gave up 4 bases, with 15 bases separating them. This CDR3 has 13 amino acids. The CDR3 protein is CARGRGGVTEAFF. CDR3 nucleotides: TGTGCCAGAGGACGCGGGGGGGTCACTGAAGCTTTCTTT.

This clonotype has more than one count but fewer than ten. The chain couples TRBV20-1 to TRBJ1-2; D perhaps matches TRBD1 (6 bases). Per germline, CDR1 DFQATT and CDR2 SNEGSKA (reference sequence). The CDR3 runs to 15 residues. The V gene lost 3 bases and the J gene lost 5 bases, with 19 bases spanning the gap. CDR3 DNA: TGCAGTGCTAGGGAACCCGCCGGGACAACGTATGGCTACACCTTC. It encodes CSAREPAGTTYGYTF.

This clonotype is judged medium-sized. This chain connects TRBV19 to TRBJ1-5, with D possibly TRBD1 on 6 matching bases. Germline lookup yields CDR1 LNHDA and CDR2 SQIVND (reference sequence). CDR3 size: 13 residues. Trimming took off 6 bases at V and 7 bases at J, with 13 bases between the two ends. The CDR3 protein is CASRNRANQPQHF. The CDR3, as DNA: TGTGCCAGTAGGAACAGGGCGAACCAGCCCCAGCATTTT.

The genes are TRBV6-1 and TRBJ2-3; 16 nucleotides line up with TRBD2. Trimming removed 5 bases from V and 0 bases from J; junction bases left unmatched: 11. Germline assignment: CDR1 MNHNS and CDR2 SASEGT. The CDR3 is 20 amino acids. The CDR3 bases are TGTGCCAGCAGTCCAAACACCGGGACTAGCGGGAGGGCTAGCACAGATACGCAGTATTTT. As protein: CASSPNTGTSGRASTDTQYF.

This sequence joins TRBV7-9 and TRBJ2-5; 7 bases match TRBD1. Trimming took 1 base from V and 5 from J; bases not matched to a gene: 4. In germline, CDR1 is SEHNR, CDR2 FQNEAQ (reference sequence). The CDR3 length is 14 residues. CDR3 coding DNA: TGTGCCAGCAGCTTAGTGGGACAGCCGGAGACCCAGTACTTC. Translating it yields CASSLVGQPETQYF.

The chain employs TRBV7-2 and TRBJ2-6, with 9 bases identical to TRBD2. V was clipped by 5 bases and J by 0 bases; unmatched bases: 8. There are 18 residues in the CDR3. Per germline, CDR1 SGHTA and CDR2 FQGNSA. This CDR3 is CASSEPSGADSGANVLTF. In nucleotides, the CDR3 is TGTGCCAGCAGCGAACCTAGCGGGGCGGACTCTGGGGCCAACGTCCTGACTTTC.

This clonotype has only a few counts. The CDR3, as DNA: TGTGCCACCAGCAGGAGGGGCACTGAAGCTTTCTTT. The encoded protein is CATSRRGTEAFF. This chain joins TRBV15 and TRBJ1-1; D is possibly TRBD1 (5 bases). V dropped 3 bases and J dropped 4 bases, with 6 bases sitting between them. This CDR3 comprises 12 residues. Germline values: CDR1 LNHNV, CDR2 YYDKDF (reference sequence).

This clonotype has just a few counts. The rearrangement joins TRBV24-1 to TRBJ2-7, with 12 bases lining up with TRBD2. CDR3 length: 17 residues. The J segment lost 6 bases and the V segment lost 2 bases, leaving 10 bases of the junction unmatched. Germline CDR1 and CDR2: KGHDR and SFDVKD. CDR3 in amino acids: CATSDSRSTSGRIEQYF. CDR3 sequence (DNA): TGTGCCACCAGTGATTCCCGATCGACTAGCGGGAGAATCGAGCAGTACTTC.

This clonotype was counted only a few times. The V and J genes are TRBV5-4 and TRBJ1-6; possibly TRBD1 for D (5 bases). Trimming stripped 2 bases from V and 7 bases from J, with 10 bases between. The CDR3 is 14 amino acids. Germline CDR1 reads SGHNT; CDR2 reads YYREEE (reference sequence). In DNA form, the CDR3 reads TGTGCCAGCAGCTTAAAGGGGTGGAATTCACCCCTCCACTTT. Translating it yields CASSLKGWNSPLHF.

This chain connects TRBV18 to TRBJ2-1; D could derive from TRBD1 or TRBD2 (6 bases each). The length of the CDR3 is 16 residues. Germline values: CDR1 KGHSH, CDR2 LQKENI. Trimming cost V 3 bases and J 6 bases, with 18 bases left between them. CDR3 region: CASSPPTRRGLNEQFF. CDR3 bases: TGTGCCAGCTCACCGCCGACTAGACGGGGGCTCAATGAGCAGTTCTTC.

The rearrangement joins TRBV7-3 to TRBJ2-3; tentatively, D is TRBD2 (5 bases). The CDR3 length is 14 residues. Germline V gives CDR1 SGHTA, CDR2 FQGTGA. V lost 2 bases and J 4 bases, leaving 10 bases between the germline ends. The CDR3 loop is CASSLGLPSDTQYF. The CDR3 nucleotides read TGTGCCAGCAGCTTAGGACTCCCCTCAGATACGCAGTATTTT. The entire variable domain, with the rest obtained from reference TRBV7-3 and TRBJ2-3, is as follows: GAGVSQTPSNKVTEKGKYVELRCDPISGHTALYWYRQSLGQGPEFLIYFQGTGAADDSGLPNDRFFAVRPEGSVSTLKIQRTERGDSAVYLCASSLGLPSDTQYFGPGTRLTVL.

The J gene is TRBJ1-2, the V gene TRBV6-5, with 7 bases aligning to TRBD1. This CDR3 has 14 amino acids. The V gene's germline CDR1 is MNHEY and CDR2 SVGAGI. The junction had 6 bases not matched to a gene; V was cut back by 0 bases and J by 8 bases. The CDR3 here is CASSYSWGQYGYTF. CDR3 in DNA: TGTGCCAGCAGTTACTCATGGGGACAGTACGGCTACACCTTC.

This clonotype appeared a few times. The rearrangement joins TRBV12-3 or TRBV12-4 to TRBJ1-5; D gene unclear. The CDR3 spans 17 residues. The V gene lost 4 bases and the J gene lost 2 bases, with 18 bases spanning the gap. The chain's CDR3 is CASSSSYRGGGNQPQHF. In DNA form, the CDR3 reads TGTGCCAGCAGTTCCTCGTATCGGGGTGGGGGCAATCAGCCCCAGCATTTT.